These T cell receptor beta chains were read from a single sample in a study of cytomegalovirus exposure and HLA in healthy donors. Clones were read by immunoSEQ multiplex PCR, and TCRdb kept only the in-frame ones, dropping some. The sample carries over 200,000 clones, approximately 88% recorded once. What was sequenced was PBMCs. These receptors originate from a woman under 40 in good health and CMV-seropositive. The CDR3 runs from the conserved cysteine through the conserved F or W. A D gene is named only where the DNA matches it firmly. Clone size is shown for a subset of rows, as once, few, many or a class of expanded clone.

v_call,cdr3_length,clone_size,j_call,d_call,cdr3_aa,cdr3_nt
TRBV29-1,14,NA,TRBJ2-1,TRBD2,CSVEGLADYNEQFF,TGCAGCGTGGAAGGACTAGCGGATTACAATGAGCAGTTCTTC
TRBV2,15,NA,TRBJ2-5,TRBD2,CASSDGLAGKETQYF,TGTGCCAGCAGTGATGGACTAGCGGGAAAAGAGACCCAGTACTTC
TRBV6-5,13,NA,TRBJ1-2,NA,CASTEEGNYGYTF,TGTGCCAGCACCGAGGAGGGGAACTATGGCTACACCTTC
TRBV29-1,12,few,TRBJ2-1,TRBD1,CSVGTGYNEQFF,TGCAGCGTTGGGACAGGTTACAATGAGCAGTTCTTC
TRBV5-1,17,few,TRBJ2-1,TRBD2,CASSWVGGNSPYNEQFF,TGCGCCAGCAGCTGGGTGGGGGGGAACAGCCCCTACAATGAGCAGTTCTTC
TRBV9,14,NA,TRBJ1-2,TRBD1,CASSVEGANYGYTF,TGTGCCAGCAGCGTTGAGGGGGCGAACTATGGCTACACCTTC
TRBV7-3,13,NA,TRBJ1-5,NA,CASSLGPNQPQHF,TGTGCCAGCAGCTTGGGACCTAATCAGCCCCAGCATTTT
TRBV4-1,16,few,TRBJ2-2,TRBD2,CASGPTSGRDTGELFF,TGCGCCAGCGGACCGACTAGCGGGAGGGACACCGGGGAGCTGTTTTTT
TRBV27,15,NA,TRBJ2-1,NA,CASSLKSGGDNEQFF,TGTGCCAGCAGTTTAAAGTCCGGAGGGGACAATGAGCAGTTCTTC
TRBV2,10,NA,TRBJ2-1,NA,CASSERSQFF,TGTGCCAGCAGTGAACGATCGCAGTTCTTC
TRBV9,14,NA,TRBJ2-1,NA,CASSVGNRADEQFF,TGTGCCAGCAGCGTAGGGAACAGGGCCGATGAGCAGTTCTTC
TRBV29-1,15,NA,TRBJ1-2,NA,CSVKPTGMSNYGYTF,TGCAGCGTAAAACCTACAGGGATGAGTAACTATGGCTACACCTTC
TRBV4-2,14,NA,TRBJ2-4,NA,CASSHLTQGNIQYF,TGTGCCAGCAGCCACCTAACCCAGGGGAACATTCAGTACTTC
TRBV5-1,15,NA,TRBJ2-7,TRBD1,CASSFSGDRGFEQYF,TGCGCCAGCAGCTTTAGCGGGGACAGGGGGTTTGAGCAGTACTTC
TRBV7-3,13,NA,TRBJ2-7,TRBD1,CASSPTGGYEQYF,TGTGCCAGCAGCCCGACAGGGGGCTACGAGCAGTACTTC
TRBV6-5,15,NA,TRBJ1-1,TRBD1,CASSYRRQGGTEAFF,TGTGCCAGCAGTTATAGGAGACAGGGGGGGACTGAAGCTTTCTTT
TRBV28,20,NA,TRBJ1-5,NA,CASSRNGPLHISNSNQPQHF,TGTGCCAGCAGTCGCAATGGGCCGCTTCATATTTCTAATAGCAATCAGCCCCAGCATTTT
TRBV5-4,12,NA,TRBJ1-1,NA,CASREGRTEAFF,TGTGCCAGCAGAGAGGGTCGGACTGAAGCTTTCTTT
TRBV5-1,15,NA,TRBJ2-3,NA,CASSLESSPTDTQYF,TGCGCCAGCAGCTTGGAATCGTCTCCAACAGATACGCAGTATTTT
TRBV6-5,14,NA,TRBJ1-2,TRBD1,CASSSTGTNYGYTF,TGTGCCAGCAGTTCGACAGGGACCAACTATGGCTACACCTTC
TRBV29-1,15,NA,TRBJ1-2,TRBD1,CSVEALGQGVSGYTF,TGCAGCGTTGAGGCTCTGGGACAGGGGGTTTCTGGCTACACCTTC
TRBV2,10,NA,TRBJ1-1,NA,CASNGAEAFF,TGTGCCAGCAATGGGGCTGAAGCTTTCTTT
TRBV9,13,NA,TRBJ1-2,NA,CASSVVTDSGYTF,TGTGCCAGCAGCGTAGTTACAGATAGCGGCTACACCTTC
TRBV6-1,12,NA,TRBJ2-7,TRBD2,CASGGGRDEQYF,TGTGCCAGCGGCGGGGGACGGGACGAGCAGTACTTC
TRBV5-8,15,NA,TRBJ2-7,TRBD1,CASRGRGQGVGEQYF,TGTGCCAGCAGAGGTAGGGGACAGGGGGTAGGCGAGCAGTACTTC
TRBV29-1,13,NA,TRBJ2-1,NA,CSVAPVGYNEQFF,TGCAGCGTTGCCCCTGTTGGGTACAATGAGCAGTTCTTC
TRBV6-1,14,NA,TRBJ2-1,TRBD1,CASTVGTDLDEQFF,TGTGCCAGCACCGTCGGGACAGACCTCGATGAGCAGTTCTTC
TRBV2,13,NA,TRBJ1-2,NA,CASSPTGYYGYTF,TGTGCCAGCAGCCCCACAGGGTACTATGGCTACACCTTC
TRBV9,17,once,TRBJ2-2,NA,CASSSPRARENTGELFF,TGTGCCAGCAGCTCCCCACGTGCGCGGGAGAACACCGGGGAGCTGTTTTTT
TRBV27,13,NA,TRBJ1-5,TRBD1,CASSLDRGQPQHF,TGTGCCAGCAGCCTCGACAGGGGGCAGCCCCAGCATTTT
TRBV9,14,NA,TRBJ2-4,TRBD1,CASSPRTGVNIQYF,TGTGCCAGCAGCCCTAGGACAGGGGTAAACATTCAGTACTTC
TRBV6-1,14,NA,TRBJ2-7,TRBD1,CASGMTGEINEQYF,TGTGCCAGCGGTATGACAGGGGAGATCAACGAGCAGTACTTC